This entry describes one T cell receptor beta chain. Antigen unknown. These data come from a study of long-term antiretroviral therapy in people with HIV. General study findings and limits: Spans of CDR3 length were tighter for HIV repertoires than for controls.

Assay version v3.0 of immunoSEQ was used, and it was run at survey level. Assay used: immunoSEQ multiplex PCR; TCRdb lists only in-frame clones, some missing. The sample shows some 12,000 clones, around 80% of them seen only once. This CDR3 contains 16 residues. Germline trimming cut 3 bases from V and 5 bases from J; bases unmatched to any gene: 6. The germline CDR1 and CDR2 sequences are SGHAT and FQNNGV. Specimens held 1-10 million cryopreserved PBMC prior to DNA extraction. The sequences come from unsorted PBMCs, collected 3.4 years after starting antiretroviral therapy. The chain uses TRBV11-2 and TRBJ2-1; TRBD2 matches 11 bases. The receptor's source is a man in his forties with HIV. The CDR3 DNA sequence: TGTGCCAGCAGCTTCCCTAGCGGGAGGAGGAACAATGAGCAGTTCTTC. This sequence encodes CASSFPSGRRNNEQFF.